This TCR beta chain is from a study of blood T cell repertoires in COVID-19 (dated by TCRdb to 2020 to 2021). About the study as a whole: The collaborator samples originated in the United States, Italy and Spain and spanned the acute and convalescent phases of COVID-19. The repertoires were made available in a free public database intended to serve as a resource for research on the immune response to SARS-CoV-2. Samples came from the ongoing ImmuneRACE study (first 160 participants) plus 1,254 subjects from 6 global collaborators. Sample metadata almost always included a de-identified subject ID, COVID-19 status, age in years and sex. The prospective study material was composed of cDNA or gDNA derived from T cells, B-cell-depleted T cells, or PBMCs. Where available, HLA class I and class II types were obtained from metadata supplied by the sample provider rather than from assay-based typing. Subjects who had been exposed to COVID-19, were actively infected with it, or had recovered from it provided the deeply sampled blood TCRbeta repertoires that made up the dataset. Overall study outcomes, separate from this receptor: How much clinical and demographic metadata was included differed by source and by participant, and the metadata was provided uncurated.

This clone was seen more than once but under ten times. Its recognized antigen is unknown. No base quality information exists; no much larger clone differs at one position. Whole blood was collected in K2EDTA tubes by collaborating institutions according to the institutions' own protocols. For TCRbeta analysis, collaborators shipped samples as frozen whole blood, isolated PBMCs, or DNA extracted from either of those sample types. V is trimmed back by 10 bases and J by 5 bases, and the junction contains 16 bases that no gene match accounts for. Reading from cysteine to phenylalanine, the CDR3 counts 16 amino acids. The sequence is cut down to CDR3 DNA, 48 bases in frame from base 1. Taken from the germline V gene (reference sequence), the CDR1 and CDR2 loops are LNHDA and SQIVND. TCRbeta CDR3 regions were amplified from genomic DNA using the immunoSEQ Assay, a bias-controlled multiplex PCR. Turning to the authors' computational methods: Within the assay, amplification of reference gene primers was used to estimate how many nucleated cells each sample contained. To quantify the absolute abundance of each unique TCRbeta CDR3 rearrangement, sequence reads were collapsed and filtered. For each sample, productive Simpson clonality was calculated as the square root of Simpson's diversity index across productive rearrangements. Held by TCRdb, this immuneACCESS table contains in-frame sequences only and omits some clones. Under half of the omission traces to an unresolved V gene where checked; the cause of the rest is unknown. V and J calls and clone size are as listed in that table; D and trimming were resolved from the DNA. Within this sample are around 100,000 clones, with around 90% of them counted one time only. The ten largest make up about 3% of the sample.

The clonotype originates from a human donor in a cohort sampled during active COVID-19. The rearranged segments are TRBV19 and TRBJ2-2, with 7 bases aligning to TRBD2. Sequenced input: peripheral blood. The nucleotide sequence is TGTGCCACCACCCGGGGTCCCGGGAGGAGTACCGGGGAGCTGTTTTTT. This sequence encodes CATTRGPGRSTGELFF.